This is a list of T cell receptor beta chains from one sample in a study of blood T cell repertoires in COVID-19. The protocol was immunoSEQ multiplex PCR, while the TCRdb copy is restricted to in-frame clones and leaves out a portion. The table shows fewer than 200,000 clones, with around four fifths occurring only once. Material: peripheral blood. The receptor set was obtained from a woman aged 80 or older with active or convalescent COVID-19. The CDR3 runs from the conserved cysteine through the conserved F or W. D genes are given only for firm matches. Only some rows state a clone size, as once, few, many or a class for expanded clones.

J	V	size	D	DNA	CDR3
TRBJ1-5	TRBV9	NA	NA	TGTGCCAGCAGCGTAGCGGAGTGGGGGGGCCACAATCAGCCCCAGCATTTT	CASSVAEWGGHNQPQHF
TRBJ1-2	TRBV5-1	NA	TRBD1	TGCGCCAGCAGCTTGGGGACAGGGGTTGATGGCTACACCTTC	CASSLGTGVDGYTF
TRBJ1-2	TRBV19	NA	NA	TGTGCCAGTAGTATAGTATCAGCTAACTATGGCTACACCTTC	CASSIVSANYGYTF
TRBJ1-3	TRBV28	NA	TRBD1	TGTGCCAGCAGCGAGGGGACAGCCAAAAACACCATATATTTT	CASSEGTAKNTIYF
TRBJ2-2	TRBV11-3	NA	TRBD1	TGTGCCAGCAGCGGGGACAGGACCGGGGAGCTGTTTTTT	CASSGDRTGELFF
TRBJ1-5	TRBV4-3	NA	NA	TGCGCCAGCACCAGGGACCTAGGGGGTCAGCCCCAGCATTTT	CASTRDLGGQPQHF
TRBJ2-1	TRBV28	NA	NA	TGTGCCAGCAGTTTAGTTGTCCAGGGGCGCGGTGAGCAGTTCTTC	CASSLVVQGRGEQFF
TRBJ2-1	TRBV14	NA	TRBD2	TGTGCCAGCAGCCAAGTAGCGGGGGGGCATCCTGAGCAGTTCTTC	CASSQVAGGHPEQFF
TRBJ1-1	TRBV5-6	NA	TRBD1	TGTGCCAGCAGCTTGGCCGGGACAGGGGGTTTTGGAGCTTTCTTT	CASSLAGTGGFGAFF
TRBJ1-5	TRBV5-6	once	TRBD1	TGTGCCAGCAGCGAGACAGGGGTACCCAATCAGCCCCAGCATTTT	CASSETGVPNQPQHF
TRBJ2-3	TRBV3-1/TRBV3-2	once	NA	TGTGCCAGCAGCCAAGCCTCGGGACTTTCAGATACGCAGTATTTT	CASSQASGLSDTQYF
TRBJ2-7	TRBV5-1	NA	NA	TGCGCCAGCAGCTTGGGGCAGTACTCCTACGAGCAGTACTTC	CASSLGQYSYEQYF
TRBJ2-7	TRBV14	NA	NA	TGTGCCAGCAGCCGGGGGGTCAGCGAGCAGTACTTC	CASSRGVSEQYF
TRBJ1-6	TRBV5-1	NA	NA	TGCGCCAGCAGCCGGGACATAAATTCACCCCTCCACTTT	CASSRDINSPLHF
TRBJ2-7	TRBV7-2	once	NA	TGTGCCAGCGCCCCGAGGGACACAACCGCCTACGAGCAGTACTTC	CASAPRDTTAYEQYF